This entry is about one TCR beta chain. Generated by immunoSEQ multiplex PCR, the TCRdb table keeps only in-frame clones and is missing some. The table has 64,000 or so clones, about nine tenths seen once. The data are from a study of T cells in localized non-small cell lung cancer. The J segment lost 3 bases and the V segment lost 6 bases, leaving 6 bases of the junction unmatched. The CDR3 length is 15 residues. Per germline, CDR1 MNHEY and CDR2 SMNVEV (reference sequence). This chain connects TRBV27 to TRBJ2-3, with 10 bases matching TRBD1. Sequences were derived from peripheral blood, sampled before any cancer treatment. This receptor was identified in a woman aged 35 to 70 with stage I lung adenocarcinoma. CDR3: CASSPGTGETDTQYF. Here the CDR3 DNA reads TGTGCCAGCAGCCCCGGGACAGGGGAGACAGATACGCAGTATTTT.